This TCR beta chain was profiled in a study of cytomegalovirus exposure and HLA in healthy donors. Study-level points and caveats: Among immune exposure information, only CMV serostatus was available. Most TCR sequences were uncommon, yet certain public TCRs appeared in many donors.

With V trimmed by 1 base and J by 0 bases, 4 bases remained unmatched. Germline CDR1 SGHVS, CDR2 FQNEAQ. The CDR3 runs 18 residues. PCR employed 60 Vbeta and 13 Jbeta primers. Generated by immunoSEQ multiplex PCR, the TCRdb table keeps only in-frame clones and is missing some. The sample holds 150,000 to 250,000 clones, under 90% seen once. As to this clone: Its antigen remains unknown.

Sequencing was carried out using PBMCs. The clonotype was recovered from a boy aged 2 to 10 in good health and CMV-seronegative. This rearrangement joins TRBV7-8 to TRBJ1-6; 9 positions match TRBD1. CDR3 in amino acids: CASSLGDRVSSYNSPLHF. The CDR3 nucleotides read TGTGCCAGCAGCTTAGGGGACAGGGTTAGCTCCTATAATTCACCCCTCCACTTT.